The 21 T cell receptor beta chains below all came from one sample that was sequenced in a study of blood T cell repertoires in COVID-19. This table comes from immunoSEQ multiplex PCR, and its TCRdb copy is limited to in-frame clones, with some not included. The sample lists roughly 230,000 clones, 88% occurring once. Sequencing was carried out using peripheral blood. These receptors came from a human donor in a cohort sampled during active COVID-19.

For this clone: This sample also contains other DNA sequences that code for the same CDR3. The chain couples TRBV24-1 to TRBJ2-7; 7 positions agree with TRBD1. The V gene's germline CDR1 is KGHDR and CDR2 SFDVKD. This CDR3 is built from 13 residues. Trimming at V came to 6 bases and at J to 1 base, leaving 2 bases not matched to a gene. The CDR3 region is CATSLGQSYEQYF. The CDR3 nucleotides read TGTGCCACCAGTCTGGGACAGTCCTACGAGCAGTACTTC.

The rearrangement uses TRBV19 and TRBJ1-4; D may be TRBD1 (6 bases). Trimming removed 1 base from V and 6 bases from J, with 15 bases in between. Germline V gene data show CDR1 as LNHDA and CDR2 as SQIVND (reference sequence). The CDR3 length is 16 residues. This CDR3 is CASSIVGGWTDEKLFF. The CDR3 DNA sequence: TGTGCCAGTAGTATAGTAGGTGGATGGACAGATGAAAAACTGTTTTTT. Drawing the rest from reference TRBV19 and TRBJ1-4, the complete variable domain is DGGITQSPKYLFRKEGQNVTLSCEQNLNHDAMYWYRQDPGQGLRLIYYSQIVNDFQKGDIAEGYSVSREKKESFPLTVTSAQKNPTAFYLCASSIVGGWTDEKLFFGSGTQLSVL.

The V call is TRBV25-1, the J call TRBJ2-1, with TRBD2 identical over 8 bases. Trimming cost V 4 bases and J 6 bases; bases outside gene matches: 8. The CDR3 sequence is 15 residues long. Germline CDR1 is MGHDK and CDR2 is SYGVNS. The CDR3 sequence is CASSGSSGALNEQFF. The CDR3 DNA reads as TGTGCCAGCAGTGGGAGTAGCGGGGCCCTCAATGAGCAGTTCTTC.

This chain connects TRBV7-2 to TRBJ1-2; 7 nucleotides align to TRBD1. Germline lookup yields CDR1 SGHTA and CDR2 FQGNSA. There are 14 residues in the CDR3. V lost 7 bases and J lost 7; bases outside the gene matches: 12. The CDR3 region is CASTPRRGQPGYTF. CDR3 DNA: TGTGCCAGCACCCCCAGAAGGGGACAGCCTGGCTACACCTTC.

The V gene is TRBV19, the J gene TRBJ1-5; possibly TRBD1 for D (6 bases). The V gene's germline CDR1 is LNHDA and CDR2 SQIVND (reference sequence). The CDR3 length is 15 residues. Deletions cut 6 bases from V and 3 bases from J, with 15 bases between. The CDR3 sequence is CASRKQGPHNQPQHF. The CDR3 nucleotides are TGTGCCAGTAGAAAACAGGGTCCCCACAATCAGCCCCAGCATTTT.

J is TRBJ2-3 and V is TRBV10-1; TRBD1 aligns across 8 bases. The CDR3 is made up of 15 amino acids. V lost 4 bases and J lost 2; bases outside the gene matches: 5. CDR1 is WNHNN and CDR2 is SYGVQD in the germline V gene (reference sequence). As DNA, the CDR3 is TGCGCCAGCAGTGGTTCGACAGGGGACACAGATACGCAGTATTTT. Translated: CASSGSTGDTDTQYF.

The chain is built from TRBV5-6 and TRBJ2-1, with TRBD2 matching over 7 bases. CDR3 length: 15 amino acids. Germline loops: CDR1 SGHDT, CDR2 YYEEEE. The ends lost 5 bases at V and 3 bases at J; junction bases unmatched: 8. The CDR3 sequence: CASRSSGASYNEQFF. CDR3 bases: TGTGCCAGCAGGTCTAGCGGAGCTAGCTACAATGAGCAGTTCTTC.

The chain joins TRBV19 to TRBJ1-2; D is ambiguous. The CDR3 is made up of 14 amino acids. Germline CDR1 and CDR2: LNHDA and SQIVND (reference sequence). V was shortened by 6 bases and J by 2 bases, with 13 bases between the two germline ends. CDR3 residues: CASSPPRRNYGYTF. The CDR3 bases are TGTGCCAGTAGCCCCCCTAGACGCAACTATGGCTACACCTTC.

The chain recombines TRBV9 with TRBJ1-1; possible D gene TRBD1, 6 bases. Germline CDR1 and CDR2: SGDLS and YYNGEE. The germline V and J ends were trimmed by 4 bases and 4 bases, with 20 bases remaining between them. This CDR3 has 16 residues. The chain's CDR3 is CASSPPYGTSVTEAFF. The CDR3 DNA sequence: TGTGCCAGCAGCCCCCCATACGGGACATCTGTCACTGAAGCTTTCTTT.

This clone showed up just a few times. The chain carries TRBV2 and TRBJ2-7; D unclear. Germline V gives CDR1 SNHLY, CDR2 FYNNEI. V lost 2 bases to trimming and J lost 6 bases, with 5 bases between them. CDR3 length: 11 residues. CDR3 sequence reads: CASSENSEQYF. CDR3 DNA: TGTGCCAGCAGTGAAAACTCCGAGCAGTACTTC.

This clone was observed at least ten times. This rearrangement joins TRBV7-9 to TRBJ2-7; D is possibly TRBD1 (6 bases). This CDR3 is built from 15 residues. In germline, CDR1 is SEHNR, CDR2 FQNEAQ (reference sequence). Trimming left V 5 bases short and J 3 bases short, with 17 bases between. In DNA, the CDR3 is TGTGCCAGCAGCCCCCGGATACAGGGCCTCTACGAGCAGTACTTC. It specifies CASSPRIQGLYEQYF.

V gene TRBV6-5 combines with J gene TRBJ2-3, with D tentatively TRBD1 (6 bases). CDR3 length: 15 residues. CDR1 and CDR2 from the germline V gene are MNHEY and SVGAGI. V shed 0 bases and J shed 4 bases, with 11 bases lying between them. CDR3 DNA: TGTGCCAGCAGTTACTCGAGGCAGGGGCCAGATACGCAGTATTTT. Its translation is CASSYSRQGPDTQYF.

The V and J genes are TRBV9 and TRBJ1-2; the match to TRBD1 covers 11 bases. Germline loops: CDR1 SGDLS, CDR2 YYNGEE. The CDR3 totals 15 residues. J lost 4 bases, V lost 4 bases, and 6 bases had no gene match. The CDR3 region is CASSPEGQGVYGYTF. CDR3 DNA: TGTGCCAGCAGCCCCGAGGGACAGGGGGTCTATGGCTACACCTTC.

CDR3 in amino acids: CASSLTGGNQPQHF. CDR3 in DNA: TGTGCCAGCAGCCTTACAGGGGGCAATCAGCCCCAGCATTTT. The J gene is TRBJ1-5, the V gene TRBV6-6; TRBD1 agrees at 7 bases. J lost 2 bases, V lost 6 bases, and 4 bases had no gene match. From germline, CDR1 is MNHNY and CDR2 SVGAGI (reference sequence). This CDR3 is built from 14 residues.

V and J are TRBV5-4 and TRBJ2-5; TRBD2 matches at 7 bases. The CDR3 covers 14 residues. The trim removed 0 bases at V and 1 base at J, leaving 0 bases unmatched. Germline V lookup: CDR1 SGHNT, CDR2 YYREEE (reference sequence). The CDR3 DNA reads TGTGCCAGCAGCTTGGGACTAGCCCAAGAGACCCAGTACTTC. This encodes CASSLGLAQETQYF.

The gene calls are TRBV6-1 and TRBJ2-5; 9 bases are a match to TRBD2. The CDR3 is made up of 15 amino acids. The trim removed 2 bases at V and 2 bases at J, leaving 3 bases unmatched. From germline, CDR1 is MNHNS and CDR2 SASEGT. Here the CDR3 DNA reads TGTGCCAGCAGTGAACTAGCGGGGTCTCAAGAGACCCAGTACTTC. This sequence encodes CASSELAGSQETQYF.

The V gene is TRBV7-2, the J gene TRBJ2-7; D is perhaps TRBD1 (6 bases). Germline loops: CDR1 SGHTA, CDR2 FQGNSA. The CDR3 spans 14 residues. Trimming removed 5 bases at V and 1 base at J, with 12 bases between. The CDR3 nucleotides read TGTGCCAGCAGCGTACGAACAGGGTCCTACGAGCAGTACTTC. It yields the protein CASSVRTGSYEQYF.

The rearrangement joins TRBV28 to TRBJ2-7; D is possibly TRBD2 (5 bases). CDR3 length equals 11 residues. The germline gives CDR1 MDHEN, CDR2 SYDVKM. V lost 5 bases and J 5 bases, leaving 7 bases between the germline ends. The CDR3 sequence: CASSLGNEQYF. In nucleotides, the CDR3 is TGTGCCAGCAGTCTCGGGAACGAGCAGTACTTC.

The chain employs TRBV10-3 and TRBJ2-6; D gene ambiguous. The germline CDR1 and CDR2 sequences are ENHRY and SYGVKD. Trimming took 0 bases from V and 2 from J, leaving 11 bases between them. This CDR3 is built from 17 residues. Here the CDR3 reads CAISESVLSTGANVLTF. The CDR3 nucleotides read TGTGCCATCAGTGAGTCGGTTCTGAGTACTGGGGCCAACGTCCTGACTTTC.

The gene calls are TRBV28 and TRBJ1-1; unclear D gene. CDR1 MDHEN and CDR2 SYDVKM come from the germline V gene. V dropped 8 bases and J dropped 3 bases, with 13 bases sitting between them. The CDR3 extends over 13 amino acids. The CDR3 region is CASVTEPDTEAFF. The CDR3 DNA sequence: TGTGCCAGCGTAACGGAGCCCGACACTGAAGCTTTCTTT.

The chain carries TRBV23-1 and TRBJ2-5; D possibly corresponds to TRBD2 (6 bases). TRBV23-1 is assigned to the ORF class and has an uncertain function. V shed 0 bases and J shed 5 bases, with 16 bases lying between them. The CDR3 length is 16 residues. CDR3 amino acids: CASSQSPRLVGETQYF. CDR3 coding DNA: TGCGCCAGCAGTCAATCCCCGAGACTAGTTGGCGAGACCCAGTACTTC.